Listed below are T cell receptor beta chains from one sample, sequenced in a study of cytomegalovirus exposure and HLA in healthy donors. Some clones are missing from TCRdb's copy, which holds only in-frame ones; the method was immunoSEQ multiplex PCR. The sample has some 96,000 clones, 64% seen once. The sequenced sample consisted of PBMCs. These receptors originate from a man in his fifties or sixties in good health and CMV-seronegative. Each CDR3 is given with its conserved first and last residue. Fields, in order: V gene, clone size, J gene, D gene, CDR3 DNA, CDR3 protein. A D gene is named only where the DNA matches it firmly. Expanded clones get a size class; other rows say once, few or many, or leave the size out.

v_call: TRBV11-3; clone_size: few; j_call: TRBJ2-3; d_call: TRBD2; cdr3_nt: TGTGCCAGCAGCTCCATAAGAAGACTAGCGGGGGGACTTACGCAGTATTTT; cdr3_aa: CASSSIRRLAGGLTQYF
v_call: TRBV6-4; clone_size: -; j_call: TRBJ1-1; d_call: TRBD1; cdr3_nt: TGTGCCAGCAGGAGGGACAGGGGCACTGAAGCTTTCTTT; cdr3_aa: CASRRDRGTEAFF
v_call: TRBV11-1; clone_size: -; j_call: TRBJ2-7; d_call: -; cdr3_nt: TGTGCCAGCAGCTTAGTAGGAGGTAGGATGGTTTACGAGCAGTACTTC; cdr3_aa: CASSLVGGRMVYEQYF
v_call: TRBV5-1; clone_size: -; j_call: TRBJ2-1; d_call: TRBD2; cdr3_nt: TGCGCCAGCAGCTCCACCGGGACTAGCGGACTACTGCAGTTCTTC; cdr3_aa: CASSSTGTSGLLQFF
v_call: TRBV7-8; clone_size: -; j_call: TRBJ1-4; d_call: -; cdr3_nt: TGTGCCAGCAGCCCTCCGAGGGTGGTGCGCGAAAAACTGTTTTTT; cdr3_aa: CASSPPRVVREKLFF
v_call: TRBV6-1; clone_size: -; j_call: TRBJ2-7; d_call: TRBD1; cdr3_nt: TGTGCCAGCGGAGAGACAGGGATCTACGAGCAGTACTTC; cdr3_aa: CASGETGIYEQYF
v_call: TRBV28; clone_size: -; j_call: TRBJ2-7; d_call: TRBD2; cdr3_nt: TGTGCCAGCAGTGCCACTACTAGCGTTGGGACCTACGAGCAGTACTTC; cdr3_aa: CASSATTSVGTYEQYF
v_call: TRBV7-9; clone_size: -; j_call: TRBJ1-2; d_call: -; cdr3_nt: TGTGCCAGCAGAATAGACAGTGTATATGGCTACACCTTC; cdr3_aa: CASRIDSVYGYTF
v_call: TRBV5-1; clone_size: -; j_call: TRBJ2-3; d_call: TRBD2; cdr3_nt: TGCGCCAGCAGACGGGGGGATAGCACAGATACGCAGTATTTT; cdr3_aa: CASRRGDSTDTQYF
v_call: TRBV28; clone_size: few; j_call: TRBJ2-7; d_call: TRBD1; cdr3_nt: TGTGCCAGCAGTTACCTAGGACAGGGGAGGCCTTACGAGCAGTACTTC; cdr3_aa: CASSYLGQGRPYEQYF
v_call: TRBV10-2; clone_size: once; j_call: TRBJ2-7; d_call: TRBD2; cdr3_nt: TGCGCCAGTAGAAGCGGGGGAGCGAACGAGCAGTACTTC; cdr3_aa: CASRSGGANEQYF
v_call: TRBV27; clone_size: -; j_call: TRBJ1-2; d_call: -; cdr3_nt: TGTGCCAGCAGTTTATTTCCCCTAAACTATGGCTACACCTTC; cdr3_aa: CASSLFPLNYGYTF
v_call: TRBV9; clone_size: -; j_call: TRBJ1-6; d_call: -; cdr3_nt: TGTGCCAGCAGCGTAGGATCGGGGGGGCCAAGGGATTCACCCCTCCACTTT; cdr3_aa: CASSVGSGGPRDSPLHF
v_call: TRBV30; clone_size: -; j_call: TRBJ2-7; d_call: TRBD2; cdr3_nt: TGTGCCTGGAGTGTATCGGGAGGGTCCTACGAGCAGTACTTC; cdr3_aa: CAWSVSGGSYEQYF
v_call: TRBV4-1; clone_size: -; j_call: TRBJ2-3; d_call: TRBD2; cdr3_nt: TGCGCCAGCAGCCAAGTGTCGCTAGCGGCCCGAGATACGCAGTATTTT; cdr3_aa: CASSQVSLAARDTQYF
v_call: TRBV27; clone_size: -; j_call: TRBJ2-7; d_call: TRBD2; cdr3_nt: TGTGCCAGCAGTATAGCGGGAGCGGGGGTTTACGAGCAGTACTTC; cdr3_aa: CASSIAGAGVYEQYF
v_call: TRBV9; clone_size: -; j_call: TRBJ1-1; d_call: TRBD1; cdr3_nt: TGTGCCAGCAGCGTAGTGGCAGGGGGTACTGAAGCTTTCTTT; cdr3_aa: CASSVVAGGTEAFF
v_call: TRBV9; clone_size: -; j_call: TRBJ2-3; d_call: -; cdr3_nt: TGTGCCAGCAGCGTGCCCAACCGAGGCGCAGATACGCAGTATTTT; cdr3_aa: CASSVPNRGADTQYF
v_call: TRBV13; clone_size: few; j_call: TRBJ1-2; d_call: TRBD1; cdr3_nt: TGTGCCAGCAGCCCGGGACAGGCCTATGGCTACACCTTC; cdr3_aa: CASSPGQAYGYTF
v_call: TRBV7-9; clone_size: -; j_call: TRBJ2-7; d_call: TRBD2; cdr3_nt: TGTGCCAGCAGCTTACCCGGGAGGGTCTCCTACGAGCAGTACTTC; cdr3_aa: CASSLPGRVSYEQYF
v_call: TRBV29-1; clone_size: few; j_call: TRBJ1-2; d_call: -; cdr3_nt: TGCAGCGTTAACAGGATCTATGGCTACACCTTC; cdr3_aa: CSVNRIYGYTF
v_call: TRBV5-1; clone_size: -; j_call: TRBJ1-5; d_call: TRBD1; cdr3_nt: TGCGCCAGCAGCTTAAATGGACAGGGGGACCAGCCCCAGCATTTT; cdr3_aa: CASSLNGQGDQPQHF
v_call: TRBV5-4; clone_size: -; j_call: TRBJ2-3; d_call: TRBD2; cdr3_nt: TGTGCCAGCAGCTGGACTAGCGGGAAGGCAGATACGCAGTATTTT; cdr3_aa: CASSWTSGKADTQYF
v_call: TRBV10-3; clone_size: -; j_call: TRBJ1-2; d_call: TRBD1; cdr3_nt: TGTGCCATCAGGACGCCGGACAGGGGATATGGCTACACCTTC; cdr3_aa: CAIRTPDRGYGYTF
v_call: TRBV14; clone_size: many; j_call: TRBJ1-5; d_call: -; cdr3_nt: TGTGCCAGCAGCCAAGCCGGGAATCAGCCCCAGCATTTT; cdr3_aa: CASSQAGNQPQHF
v_call: TRBV10-3; clone_size: -; j_call: TRBJ1-3; d_call: TRBD1; cdr3_nt: TGTGCCGGCGGGACAGGGGAGTATTCTGGAAACACCATATATTTT; cdr3_aa: CAGGTGEYSGNTIYF
v_call: TRBV11-2; clone_size: -; j_call: TRBJ1-3; d_call: -; cdr3_nt: TGTGCCAGCGCCATGGCAGGGGTTGGAAACACCATATATTTT; cdr3_aa: CASAMAGVGNTIYF
v_call: TRBV27; clone_size: -; j_call: TRBJ2-3; d_call: -; cdr3_nt: TGTGCCAGCAGTTTAACGCCAGGGGCCCTTCTAGGGAGTACGCAGTATTTT; cdr3_aa: CASSLTPGALLGSTQYF
v_call: TRBV7-9; clone_size: few; j_call: TRBJ1-1; d_call: -; cdr3_nt: TGTGCCAGCAGCTTTACGTCGGGGGGGGCTGAAGCTTTCTTT; cdr3_aa: CASSFTSGGAEAFF
v_call: TRBV19; clone_size: -; j_call: TRBJ1-6; d_call: -; cdr3_nt: TGTGCCAGTAGGACAGGTTTCTATAATTCACCCCTCCACTTT; cdr3_aa: CASRTGFYNSPLHF
v_call: TRBV19; clone_size: few; j_call: TRBJ1-2; d_call: -; cdr3_nt: TGTGCCAGTAGTATAGCGACATATAACTATGGCTACACCTTC; cdr3_aa: CASSIATYNYGYTF
v_call: TRBV5-4; clone_size: -; j_call: TRBJ1-2; d_call: TRBD1; cdr3_nt: TGTGCCAGCACTCCTGGCGGGGACAGGGCGAAGTATGGCTACACCTTC; cdr3_aa: CASTPGGDRAKYGYTF
v_call: TRBV7-3; clone_size: -; j_call: TRBJ2-7; d_call: -; cdr3_nt: TGTGCCAGCAGCTTAGGGACACACTACGAGCAGTACTTC; cdr3_aa: CASSLGTHYEQYF
v_call: TRBV19; clone_size: few; j_call: TRBJ2-2; d_call: TRBD2; cdr3_nt: TGTGCCAGTAGTGGAGGGACTAGCGGGAGTCCTTTTCGAGGGGAGCTGTTTTTT; cdr3_aa: CASSGGTSGSPFRGELFF
v_call: TRBV6-5; clone_size: once; j_call: TRBJ2-1; d_call: -; cdr3_nt: TGTGCCAGCAGTGGACTACCCTTCAATGAGCAGTTCTTC; cdr3_aa: CASSGLPFNEQFF
v_call: TRBV5-6; clone_size: -; j_call: TRBJ1-1; d_call: -; cdr3_nt: TGTGCCAGCAGCTCCGCGGGCATGAACACTGAAGCTTTCTTT; cdr3_aa: CASSSAGMNTEAFF
v_call: TRBV11-2; clone_size: -; j_call: TRBJ2-6; d_call: -; cdr3_nt: TGTGCCAGCAGCGTACAGGGCTCAAGCTCTGGGGCCAACGTCCTGACTTTC; cdr3_aa: CASSVQGSSSGANVLTF
v_call: TRBV5-1; clone_size: -; j_call: TRBJ2-3; d_call: -; cdr3_nt: TGCGCCAGCAGCCCCTTGGGTAGCTACACAGATACGCAGTATTTT; cdr3_aa: CASSPLGSYTDTQYF
v_call: TRBV11-2; clone_size: few; j_call: TRBJ2-7; d_call: -; cdr3_nt: TGTGCCAGCAGCCCCCACTACGAGCAGTACTTC; cdr3_aa: CASSPHYEQYF
v_call: TRBV5-8; clone_size: -; j_call: TRBJ2-3; d_call: -; cdr3_nt: TGTGCCAGCAGCTTGATGGAGGGAGCAGATACGCAGTATTTT; cdr3_aa: CASSLMEGADTQYF
v_call: TRBV2; clone_size: few; j_call: TRBJ2-1; d_call: TRBD2; cdr3_nt: TGTGCCAGCAGTAGGAGACTAGCGGGGGAATACAATGAGCAGTTCTTC; cdr3_aa: CASSRRLAGEYNEQFF
v_call: TRBV28; clone_size: -; j_call: TRBJ2-5; d_call: TRBD2; cdr3_nt: TGTGCCAGCAGTTCCCCTAGCGGGGGACGGGAGACCCAGTACTTC; cdr3_aa: CASSSPSGGRETQYF
v_call: TRBV6-5; clone_size: -; j_call: TRBJ1-2; d_call: -; cdr3_nt: TGTGCCAGCAGTTACGGGGGCATACTCGACGCTGGCTACACCTTC; cdr3_aa: CASSYGGILDAGYTF
v_call: TRBV10-3; clone_size: -; j_call: TRBJ1-2; d_call: -; cdr3_nt: TGTGCCATATCCCCCAGGCAGGCCTCCTATGGCTACACCTTC; cdr3_aa: CAISPRQASYGYTF
v_call: TRBV5-1; clone_size: -; j_call: TRBJ1-1; d_call: -; cdr3_nt: TGCGCCAGCAGCCCCCTGTCGGACACTGAAGCTTTCTTT; cdr3_aa: CASSPLSDTEAFF